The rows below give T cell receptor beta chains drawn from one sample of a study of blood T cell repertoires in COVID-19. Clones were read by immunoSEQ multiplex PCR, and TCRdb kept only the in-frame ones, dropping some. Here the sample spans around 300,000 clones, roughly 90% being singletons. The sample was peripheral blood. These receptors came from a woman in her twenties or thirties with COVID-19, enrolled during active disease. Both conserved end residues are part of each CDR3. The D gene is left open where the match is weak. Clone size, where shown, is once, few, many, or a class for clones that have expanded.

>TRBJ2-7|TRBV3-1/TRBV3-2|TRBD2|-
CASSPRTSTYEQYF
TGTGCCAGCAGCCCCCGGACTAGCACTTACGAGCAGTACTTC
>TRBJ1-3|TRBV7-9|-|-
CASLGGAGLFGNTIYF
TGTGCCAGCTTAGGGGGTGCAGGCCTTTTTGGAAACACCATATATTTT
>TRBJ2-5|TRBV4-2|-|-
CASSWIGGPETQYF
TGTGCCAGCAGCTGGATCGGAGGGCCCGAGACCCAGTACTTC
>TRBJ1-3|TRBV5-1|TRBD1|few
CASSLGTGFAGNTIYF
TGCGCCAGCAGCTTAGGGACAGGGTTTGCTGGAAACACCATATATTTT
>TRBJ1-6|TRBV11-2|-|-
CASSLVGDNSPLHF
TGTGCCAGCAGCTTAGTAGGGGATAATTCACCCCTCCACTTT
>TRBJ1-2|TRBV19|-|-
CASSIAYRDGYTF
TGTGCCAGTAGTATAGCCTACAGGGATGGCTACACCTTC
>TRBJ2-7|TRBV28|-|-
CASGHSSYEQYF
TGTGCCAGCGGACATAGCTCCTACGAGCAGTACTTC
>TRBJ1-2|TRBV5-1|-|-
CASSSDPNRAQMEGYTF
TGCGCCAGCAGTTCGGATCCTAACAGGGCCCAGATGGAAGGCTACACCTTC
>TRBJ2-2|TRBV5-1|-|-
CASSSQGNTGELFF
TGCGCCAGCAGTTCACAGGGGAACACCGGGGAGCTGTTTTTT
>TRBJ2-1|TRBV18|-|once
CASSPLASNEQFF
TGTGCCAGCTCACCTTTGGCTAGCAATGAGCAGTTCTTC
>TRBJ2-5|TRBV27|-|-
CASSLQETQYF
TGTGCCAGCAGTCTCCAAGAGACCCAGTACTTC
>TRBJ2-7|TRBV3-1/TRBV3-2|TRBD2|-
CASSALADKGYEQYF
TGTGCCAGCAGTGCACTAGCGGACAAAGGGTACGAGCAGTACTTC
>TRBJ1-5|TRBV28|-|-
CASSFLGGNQPQHF
TGTGCCAGCAGTTTTCTCGGGGGCAATCAGCCCCAGCATTTT
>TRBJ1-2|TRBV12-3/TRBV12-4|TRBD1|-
CASTMGQTYGYTF
TGTGCCAGCACCATGGGACAGACCTATGGCTACACCTTC
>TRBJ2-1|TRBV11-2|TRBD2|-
CASRSLRLAGAPYNEQFF
TGTGCCAGCAGATCCTTAAGACTAGCGGGAGCACCCTACAATGAGCAGTTCTTC
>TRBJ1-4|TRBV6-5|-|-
CASSRQNNEKLFF
TGTGCCAGCAGTCGACAGAATAATGAAAAACTGTTTTTT
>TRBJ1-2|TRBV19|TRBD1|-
CATRARGREDGYTF
TGTGCCACCCGCGCCAGGGGGCGAGAGGATGGCTACACCTTC
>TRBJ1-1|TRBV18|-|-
CASSPTAWTEAFF
TGTGCCAGCTCACCAACTGCTTGGACTGAAGCTTTCTTT
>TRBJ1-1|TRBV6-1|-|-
CASSEGSGRGDTEAFF
TGTGCCAGCAGTGAAGGGTCCGGTAGGGGTGACACTGAAGCTTTCTTT